Sequencing of this T cell receptor beta chain was carried out in a study of blood T cells in healthy people across ages. Study results and limitations: Lack of knowledge of donor CMV status possibly confounded expanded clonotype changes. As age increased, TCR beta diversity per million T cells fell in a roughly linear fashion.

This CDR3 has 14 residues. The germline CDR1 and CDR2 sequences are DFQATT and SNEGSKA (reference sequence). Between the trimmed V and J ends, which lost 2 bases and 1 base, there was a span of 11 bases. Together with a sample-barcoded 5' primer, a J-beta primer mix was included in a second PCR lasting about 7 to 11 cycles. Each CDR3 protein gets one entry after TCRdb re-called the 5' RACE reads with MiXCR. The profile shows hundreds of thousands of distinct CDR3 sequences, around three fifths of them singletons. This clonotype has only a few counts. The antigen remains undetermined. The J gene is TRBJ2-5, the V gene TRBV20-1; weak D call: TRBD2 (7 bases). Sequenced material: blood. This clonotype was obtained from a man between 35 and 55 years old in good health. The CDR3 DNA reads TGCAGTGCTAGAAAGGGGGGGTCCCAAGAGACCCAGTACTTC. As protein: CSARKGGSQETQYF.